Below are 14 T cell receptor beta chains sequenced from a single sample in a study of cytomegalovirus exposure and HLA in healthy donors (dated by TCRdb to 2015 to 2018). Libraries were built with the immunoSEQ multiplex PCR assay. For the multiplex PCR, a mixture combining 60 forward primers for TCR Vbeta segments and 13 reverse primers for TCR Jbeta segments was used. The table comes from immuneACCESS by way of TCRdb, which keeps in-frame sequences with V and J called. Part of the clones is missing from these tables; in studies checked, under half for an unresolved V gene and the rest for unknown reasons. Here the sample has 150,000 to 250,000 clones; about 82% occur a single time. Clones ranked in the top ten supply less than 2.5% of the sample. Sequencing used PBMCs. These receptors originate from a woman in her 50s in good health and CMV-seronegative.

The V and J genes are TRBV18 and TRBJ2-2; D ambiguous. The germline CDR1 and CDR2 sequences are KGHSH and LQKENI. The ends were cut back, 3 bases at V and 3 bases at J, with 14 bases in the middle. The CDR3 runs to 16 residues. CDR3 nucleotides: TGTGCCAGCTCACCGGTCCGAGACTTCGACACCGGGGAGCTGTTTTTT. Translated: CASSPVRDFDTGELFF.

This clone was seen a handful of times. The chain couples TRBV5-8 to TRBJ2-3; 12 bases are shared with TRBD2. The CDR3 has 16 residues. Germline V lookup: CDR1 SGHTS, CDR2 YDEGEE. The J segment lost 0 bases and the V segment lost 4 bases, leaving 3 bases of the junction unmatched. In nucleotides, the CDR3 is TGTGCCAGCAGCCGTGGGACTAGCGGGAGCACAGATACGCAGTATTTT. It yields the protein CASSRGTSGSTDTQYF.

The chain uses TRBV4-1 and TRBJ2-5; 9 bases agree with TRBD1. Germline CDR1 reads MGHRA; CDR2 reads YSYEKL. The length of the CDR3 is 17 residues. V shed 4 bases, J shed 2 bases, and the junction held 11 bases outside the gene matches. DNA for the CDR3: TGCGCCAGCAGCCTCTACGGACAGGGGATGTTTCAAGAGACCCAGTACTTC. Its protein is CASSLYGQGMFQETQYF.

The rearrangement joins TRBV2 to TRBJ2-1; 10 bases line up with TRBD2. This CDR3 comprises 14 residues. The ends lost 6 bases at V and 5 bases at J; junction bases unmatched: 4. Germline loops: CDR1 SNHLY, CDR2 FYNNEI. Written as DNA, the CDR3 is TGTGCCAGCAGGAGGACTAGCGGAAACAATGAGCAGTTCTTC. Translated: CASRRTSGNNEQFF.

The chain employs TRBV11-2 and TRBJ2-2; D is uncertain. V lost 4 bases, J lost 3 bases, and 9 bases lay in between. The CDR3 is 14 residues long. CDR1 and CDR2 (germline): SGHAT, FQNNGV. For the CDR3, the DNA is TGTGCCAGCAGCTATCGAACGGACACCGGGGAGCTGTTTTTT. Protein sequence: CASSYRTDTGELFF.

The chain joins TRBV12-5 to TRBJ2-1; 8 nucleotides match TRBD2. V shed 2 bases and J 16 bases; nucleotides not matched to a gene: 4. The CDR3 consists of 11 residues. CDR1 LGHNT and CDR2 FRNRAP come from the germline V gene. CDR3 in amino acids: CASGLTGTSFF. The DNA for the CDR3 is TGTGCTAGTGGTTTGACCGGGACTAGTTTCTTC.

The chain joins TRBV7-2 to TRBJ2-7, with 10 positions matching TRBD2. V lost 6 bases to trimming and J lost 3 bases; unmatched junction nucleotides: 5. The V gene's germline CDR1 is SGHTA and CDR2 FQGNSA. The CDR3 is 14 residues long. The CDR3 coding sequence is TGTGCCAGCAGTTCTAGCGGGAGAGGCTACGAGCAGTACTTC. As protein: CASSSSGRGYEQYF. Complete variable domain (other parts from reference TRBV7-2 and TRBJ2-7): GAGVSQSPSNKVTEKGKDVELRCDPISGHTALYWYRQSLGQGLEFLIYFQGNSAPDKSGLPSDRFSAERTGGSVSTLTIQRTQQEDSAVYLCASSSSGRGYEQYFGPGTRLTVT.

V is TRBV27 and J is TRBJ1-5; a weak D match, TRBD1 (6 bases). The germline V gene encodes CDR1 MNHEY and CDR2 SMNVEV (reference sequence). The CDR3 spans 18 residues. V gave up 2 bases and J gave up 0 bases, with 17 bases separating them. The CDR3 DNA sequence: TGTGCCAGCAGTTTAGAAGGGGGGGATTGGGGTAGCAATCAGCCCCAGCATTTT. This gives the protein CASSLEGGDWGSNQPQHF.

J is TRBJ2-5 and V is TRBV2; D perhaps matches TRBD2 (5 bases). The V end was cut by 5 bases, the J end by 3 bases, with 13 bases between. The CDR3 is made up of 14 amino acids. The germline V gene encodes CDR1 SNHLY and CDR2 FYNNEI. The CDR3 sequence: CASSLRATEETQYF. CDR3 bases: TGTGCCAGCAGTTTGCGGGCAACTGAAGAGACCCAGTACTTC.

The chain uses TRBV5-5 and TRBJ1-5; 8 nucleotides match TRBD1. Trimming cost V 1 base and J 0 bases; bases outside gene matches: 6. Germline CDR1 and CDR2: SGHKS and YYEKEE (reference sequence). The CDR3 totals 17 residues. The CDR3, as DNA: TGTGCCAGCAGCTTGTCAGGGGGCCGATATAGCAATCAGCCCCAGCATTTT. Residues: CASSLSGGRYSNQPQHF.

The V gene is TRBV2, the J gene TRBJ2-1; possibly TRBD1 for D (6 bases). This CDR3 has 18 amino acids. Deletions cut 2 bases from V and 4 bases from J, with 21 bases between. Germline lookup yields CDR1 SNHLY and CDR2 FYNNEI. In DNA, the CDR3 is TGTGCCAGCAGTGAAAGGTTCCCAGGGACAAGCACTTACAATGAGCAGTTCTTC. Protein sequence: CASSERFPGTSTYNEQFF.

The CDR3 here is CASSPGQPQHF. CDR3 bases: TGTGCCAGCAGTCCGGGTCAGCCCCAGCATTTT. This sequence joins TRBV28 and TRBJ1-5; D is unclear. Trimming removed 5 bases at V and 6 bases at J, with 5 bases between. Germline V CDR1 and CDR2: MDHEN, SYDVKM. There are 11 residues in the CDR3.

Comment on this clone: Germline and junction disagree at one end, which may indicate a read error. The identical CDR3 is also encoded by other nucleotide sequences in the sample. The V and J genes are TRBV2 and TRBJ1-5; D remains unclear. Germline V gene data show CDR1 as SNHLY and CDR2 as FYNNEI. This CDR3 comprises 14 residues. CDR3 in DNA: TGTGCCAGCAGGGAGGACCGTGGCAATCAACCCCAGCATTTT. It is translated as CASREDRGNQPQHF. The full variable domain, rest sourced from reference TRBV2 and TRBJ1-5, is EPEVTQTPSHQVTQMGQEVILRCVPISNHLYFYWYRQILGQKVEFLVSFYNNEISEKSEIFDDQFSVERPDGSNFTLKIRSTKLEDSAMYFCASREDRGNQPQHFGDGTRLSIL.

This rearrangement joins TRBV19 to TRBJ1-4, with TRBD1 matching 9 bases. The CDR3 is 15 amino acids. CDR1 is LNHDA and CDR2 is SQIVND in the germline V gene (reference sequence). With 7 bases clipped from V and 7 bases from J, the junction kept 10 bases outside the gene matches. As DNA, the CDR3 is TGTGCCAGTAAAACAGGCGGGACAGGGAGTGAAAAACTGTTTTTT. This sequence encodes CASKTGGTGSEKLFF.